The sequence of this T cell receptor beta chain was determined in a study of a mutant IDH1 vaccine in newly diagnosed glioma. Looking at the study overall: Treated patients were roughly 60% male, around 40% female, mean age 40.4 years. Previous care, which was radiotherapy, temozolomide, or both, most often involved both.

With respect to this clone: Its matching antigen is unknown.

The table came from immunoSEQ multiplex PCR; TCRdb's copy has only in-frame clones and leaves some out. The data contain more than 25,000 clones, around 79% of them singletons. CDR1 is LGHNA, CDR2 YSLEER, per germline. V shed 0 bases, J shed 2 bases, and the junction held 11 bases outside the gene matches. The CDR3 extends over 18 amino acids. Noted time point: week 5, during vaccination. A single vaccine dose contained 300 ug of mutant IDH1 20-mer peptide, and topical imiquimod was used with it. The chain combines TRBV4-3 with TRBJ2-3; 7 bases match TRBD2. The source material was PBMCs, sampled from a glioma patient whose treatment included an IDH1 peptide vaccine. The sequence was obtained from a man in his forties with glioma. CDR3 nucleotides: TGCGCCAGCAGCCAAGATCAGCACTTAGCGGGCAACACAGATACGCAGTATTTT. It specifies CASSQDQHLAGNTDTQYF.